Following are 10 T cell receptor beta chains from one sample sequenced in a study of T cell responses to AZD1222 COVID-19 vaccine. Repertoires were generated with immunoSEQ multiplex PCR, while TCRdb's copy carries only in-frame clones and drops some. The sample shows about 93,000 clones, around 91% of them seen only once. Here the sequenced sample was peripheral blood, taken 28 days after the second AZD1222 dose. These receptor sequences come from an adult who received the AZD1222 COVID-19 vaccine.

The V and J genes are TRBV12-5 and TRBJ2-2; 13 positions agree with TRBD2. The junction had 16 bases not matched to a gene; V was cut back by 7 bases and J by 2 bases. Per germline, CDR1 LGHNT and CDR2 FRNRAP. The CDR3 is 20 residues long. The CDR3 protein is CASVPPIPTSGGHNTGELFF. The CDR3 DNA is TGTGCTAGTGTCCCGCCCATCCCGACTAGCGGGGGGCATAACACCGGGGAGCTGTTTTTT. Filled out from reference TRBV12-5 and TRBJ2-2, the complete variable domain reads DARVTQTPRHKVTEMGQEVTMRCQPILGHNTVFWYRQTMMQGLELLAYFRNRAPLDDSGMPKDRFSAEMPDATLATLKIQPSEPRDSAVYFCASVPPIPTSGGHNTGELFFGEGSRLTVL.

The V and J genes are TRBV10-3 and TRBJ1-4, with D perhaps matching TRBD1 (6 bases). The V gene lost 0 bases and the J gene lost 5 bases, with 16 bases spanning the gap. The CDR3 contains 17 residues. CDR1 and CDR2 from the germline V gene are ENHRY and SYGVKD. The CDR3 sequence: CAISESSGLGANEKLFF. The CDR3 DNA reads TGTGCCATCAGTGAGTCGTCGGGCCTGGGGGCCAATGAAAAACTGTTTTTT.

This chain links TRBV2 with TRBJ2-7; D remains unclear. Germline V gene data show CDR1 as SNHLY and CDR2 as FYNNEI. CDR3 length: 14 residues. Between the trimmed V and J ends, which lost 4 bases and 3 bases, there was a span of 13 bases. The CDR3 DNA sequence: TGTGCCAGCAGTGGGGGTTGGCGGAGCTACGAGCAGTACTTC. Encoded protein: CASSGGWRSYEQYF.

V is TRBV6-5 and J is TRBJ1-3; D unclear. The CDR3 length is 13 residues. The V gene lost 7 bases and the J gene lost 0 bases, with 7 bases spanning the gap. CDR1 and CDR2 from the germline V gene are MNHEY and SVGAGI. This chain's CDR3 is CASTPYSGNTIYF. The CDR3 DNA reads TGTGCCAGCACCCCGTACTCTGGAAACACCATATATTTT.

The chain carries TRBV5-1 and TRBJ2-2, with D perhaps TRBD1 (6 bases). V lost 4 bases, J lost 4 bases, and 14 bases lay in between. The CDR3 has 15 amino acids. Germline-derived CDR1 and CDR2 are SGHRS and YFSETQ. The CDR3 bases are TGCGCCAGCAGCAGTTACAGGGAACTCACCGGGGAGCTGTTTTTT. This codes for CASSSYRELTGELFF.

V and J are TRBV27 and TRBJ2-1, with 9 bases fitting TRBD1. Germline CDR1 reads MNHEY; CDR2 reads SMNVEV (reference sequence). V shed 6 bases and J 4 bases; nucleotides not matched to a gene: 10. The CDR3 loop spans 16 amino acids. The CDR3 region is CASRTQGQGYYNEQFF. The DNA for the CDR3 is TGTGCCAGCAGGACCCAGGGACAGGGATATTACAATGAGCAGTTCTTC.

V usage is TRBV11-3 and J usage is TRBJ2-6; unclear D gene. Germline V CDR1 and CDR2: SGHNT, YENEEA. Trimming pared 10 bases from V and 4 bases from J, leaving 8 bases between. CDR3 length: 12 amino acids. Here the CDR3 reads CATTFGANVLTF. The DNA for the CDR3 is TGTGCCACCACGTTCGGGGCCAACGTCCTGACTTTC.

This sequence joins TRBV18 and TRBJ2-3; D not certain. Germline V CDR1 and CDR2: KGHSH, LQKENI. This CDR3 is 10 amino acids long. The V end was cut by 6 bases, the J end by 6 bases, with 4 bases between. CDR3 DNA sequence: TGTGCCAGCTCCTTGGATACGCAGTATTTT. Translation: CASSLDTQYF.

The chain joins TRBV5-6 to TRBJ2-4; the match to TRBD2 covers 11 bases. CDR1 SGHDT and CDR2 YYEEEE come from the germline V gene. V was pared by 1 base and J by 0 bases, with 3 bases of the junction left unmatched. This CDR3 region has 17 residues. The CDR3 protein is CASSLTSGGLAKNIQYF. CDR3 nucleotide sequence: TGTGCCAGCAGCTTGACTAGCGGGGGTTTAGCCAAAAACATTCAGTACTTC.

This chain uses TRBV2 with TRBJ1-5, with a possible D match to TRBD1 (6 bases). V was trimmed by 3 bases and J by 4 bases, leaving 13 bases between them. CDR3 length: 15 residues. CDR1 SNHLY and CDR2 FYNNEI come from the germline V gene. The CDR3 DNA sequence: TGTGCCAGCAGTGATGGGGGGGCCGGTAATCAGCCCCAGCATTTT. Translating gives CASSDGGAGNQPQHF.